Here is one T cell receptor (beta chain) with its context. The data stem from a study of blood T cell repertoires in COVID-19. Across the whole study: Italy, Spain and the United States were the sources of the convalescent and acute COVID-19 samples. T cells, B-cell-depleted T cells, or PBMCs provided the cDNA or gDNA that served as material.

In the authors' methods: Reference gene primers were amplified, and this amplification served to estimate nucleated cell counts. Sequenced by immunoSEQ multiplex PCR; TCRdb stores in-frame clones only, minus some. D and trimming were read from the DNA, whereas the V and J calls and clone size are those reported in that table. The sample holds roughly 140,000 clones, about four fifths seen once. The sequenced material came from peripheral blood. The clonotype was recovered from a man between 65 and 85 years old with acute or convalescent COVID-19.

The CDR3: CASSLGSGVTGELFF. The CDR3 nucleotides read TGTGCCAGCAGCTTAGGTAGCGGGGTCACCGGGGAGCTGTTTTTT. V is TRBV7-3 and J is TRBJ2-2, with 8 bases aligning to TRBD2. This CDR3 has 15 amino acids. The trim removed 2 bases at V and 4 bases at J, leaving 3 bases unmatched. Germline assignment: CDR1 SGHTA and CDR2 FQGTGA.